This T cell receptor beta chain derives from a study of T-cell reconstitution after alpha-beta-depleted transplantation in children. The CDR3 sequence is 15 residues long. CDR1 is SGHVS and CDR2 is FQNEAQ in the germline V gene. V lost 5 bases to trimming and J lost 3 bases, with 17 bases between them. During its preparation, the TCRbeta library received unique molecular identifiers. Each CDR3 protein is one row after TCRdb ran MiXCR on the PCR reads. In the table there are about 400,000 distinct CDR3 sequences, roughly 20% of which are singletons. This clonotype was observed a handful of times. This sequence was found in a human donor who donated a stem cell graft to a child with acute myeloid leukemia. This rearrangement joins TRBV7-8 to TRBJ2-7; no reliable D call. The material sequenced was PBMCs from the stem cell graft donor, taken from the stem cell graft. CDR3 amino acids: CASSLRPLSGYEQYF. In nucleotides, the CDR3 is TGTGCCAGCAGCCTGCGGCCCCTGTCTGGCTACGAGCAGTACTTC.